These 27 T cell receptor beta chains came from one sample sequenced in a study of cytotoxic CD8 clonotypes in ibrutinib-treated CLL. Sequenced by immunoSEQ multiplex PCR; TCRdb stores in-frame clones only, minus some. The sample lists around 250,000 clones, roughly 70% occurring once. The input for sequencing was PBMCs, taken after 24 months of ibrutinib treatment. The receptors originated from a human donor with chronic lymphocytic leukemia.

This chain connects TRBV6-5 to TRBJ1-5; 7 bases align to TRBD1. The CDR3 is 15 residues long. Germline V gene data show CDR1 as MNHEY and CDR2 as SVGAGI. V lost 6 bases, J lost 3 bases, and 8 bases stayed unmatched. The CDR3 region has the DNA TGTGCCAGCAGGACAGGAGGGGGCCTCAATCAGCCCCAGCATTTT. Translating it yields CASRTGGGLNQPQHF.

Only a few counts were recorded for this clone. The chain links TRBV12-5 to TRBJ1-2; 7 bases map to TRBD1. CDR1 LGHNT and CDR2 FRNRAP come from the germline V gene. The CDR3 has 13 amino acids. J gave up 6 bases and V 6 bases, and 7 bases lay outside the gene matches. The CDR3 nucleotides read TGTGCTAGTGGCCAAACAGGGGTTCATGGCTACACCTTC. The encoded protein is CASGQTGVHGYTF. Full variable domain (missing parts from reference TRBV12-5 and TRBJ1-2): DARVTQTPRHKVTEMGQEVTMRCQPILGHNTVFWYRQTMMQGLELLAYFRNRAPLDDSGMPKDRFSAEMPDATLATLKIQPSEPRDSAVYFCASGQTGVHGYTFGSGTRLTVV.

The chain is built from TRBV9 and TRBJ2-2; 13 positions agree with TRBD2. The length of the CDR3 is 18 residues. V dropped 0 bases and J dropped 5; count of bases not matched to a gene: 7. The germline gives CDR1 SGDLS, CDR2 YYNGEE. The DNA for the CDR3 is TGTGCCAGCAGCGTAGACGGACTAGCGGGAGTCGAGACCGGGGAGCTGTTTTTT. This gives the protein CASSVDGLAGVETGELFF.

The V gene is TRBV5-1, the J gene TRBJ2-3, with D tentatively TRBD1 (5 bases). The ends were cut back, 0 bases at V and 2 bases at J, with 7 bases in the middle. Per germline, CDR1 SGHRS and CDR2 YFSETQ. The CDR3 has 14 amino acids. DNA of the CDR3: TGCGCCAGCAGCTTGGGACAGAACACAGATACGCAGTATTTT. It yields the protein CASSLGQNTDTQYF.

The chain carries TRBV2 and TRBJ1-2; no reliable D call. Trimming pared 1 base from V and 7 bases from J, leaving 16 bases between. Germline V gene sequence: CDR1 SNHLY, CDR2 FYNNEI. This CDR3 contains 15 residues. The CDR3 region is CASSEGSAWASGYTF. CDR3 in DNA: TGTGCCAGCAGTGAAGGGTCCGCGTGGGCCAGTGGCTACACCTTC.

The CDR3 DNA follows: TGTGCCAGCAGCGTCGGTGTAGCGAGCTACGAGCAGTACTTC. Translating gives CASSVGVASYEQYF. The J gene is TRBJ2-7, the V gene TRBV11-1; D is possibly TRBD2 (5 bases). Germline V gives CDR1 SGHAT, CDR2 FQDESV (reference sequence). This CDR3 contains 14 residues. Trimming took 5 bases from V and 3 from J, leaving 14 bases between them.

This clone was recorded a few times. The J gene is TRBJ2-1, the V gene TRBV15; a possible D gene is TRBD2 (5 bases). The CDR3 has 14 residues. Trimming shortened V by 0 bases and J by 6 bases, and 9 bases separated the two germline ends. In germline, CDR1 is LNHNV, CDR2 YYDKDF (reference sequence). The CDR3 spells CATSRDTGSNEQFF. CDR3 bases: TGTGCCACCAGCAGAGATACGGGGAGCAATGAGCAGTTCTTC. Full variable domain (missing parts from reference TRBV15 and TRBJ2-1): DAMVIQNPRYQVTQFGKPVTLSCSQTLNHNVMYWYQQKSSQAPKLLFHYYDKDFNNEADTPDNFQSRRPNTSFCFLDIRSPGLGDTAMYLCATSRDTGSNEQFFGPGTRLTVL.

This chain links TRBV7-9 with TRBJ2-7, with D perhaps matching TRBD1 (6 bases). The CDR3 runs 17 residues. Trimming removed 5 bases at V and 4 bases at J, with 24 bases between. The V gene's germline CDR1 is SEHNR and CDR2 FQNEAQ (reference sequence). The CDR3 spells CASSPVGVGGRGYEQYF. CDR3 nucleotides: TGTGCCAGCAGCCCAGTTGGTGTTGGGGGCCGGGGTTACGAGCAGTACTTC.

This clone has a handful of counts. The chain is built from TRBV5-1 and TRBJ2-6, with D unresolved. Deletions cut 0 bases from V and 0 bases from J, with 1 base between. The CDR3 loop spans 14 amino acids. Germline-derived CDR1 and CDR2 are SGHRS and YFSETQ. CDR3 sequence reads: CASSLVSGANVLTF. The DNA of the CDR3 is TGCGCCAGCAGCTTGGTCTCTGGGGCCAACGTCCTGACTTTC. Filled out from reference TRBV5-1 and TRBJ2-6, the complete variable domain reads KAGVTQTPRYLIKTRGQQVTLSCSPISGHRSVSWYQQTPGQGLQFLFEYFSETQRNKGNFPGRFSGRQFSNSRSEMNVSTLELGDSALYLCASSLVSGANVLTFGAGSRLTVL.

The chain is built from TRBV30 and TRBJ2-7; perhaps D is TRBD1 or TRBD2 (5 bases each). V was cut by 0 bases and J by 2 bases, with 14 bases left in between. This CDR3 is 15 amino acids long. The germline CDR1 and CDR2 sequences are GTSNPN and SVGIG (reference sequence). CDR3 in DNA: TGTGCCTGGAGTGTACGGGGCCCAAAAGCCTACGAGCAGTACTTC. It yields the protein CAWSVRGPKAYEQYF.

The rearrangement joins TRBV21-1 to TRBJ2-1; TRBD1, as called in the table, went unchecked against the DNA. TRBV21-1 is classified as a pseudogene. The CDR3 runs to 16 residues. CDR3 in DNA: TGTGCCAGCAGTTTCCGAAGGGACAGCTCCTACAATGAGCAGTTCTTC. This codes for CASSFRRDSSYNEQFF.

This clone was observed a single time. The rearrangement joins TRBV21-1 to TRBJ2-1; the table assigns TRBD2, which was not confirmed against the DNA. TRBV21-1 is flagged as a pseudogene. The CDR3 contains 17 residues. CDR3 bases: TGTGCCAGCAGCAAAGGAGGACTAGCGGGAATCCACAATGAGCAGTTCTTC. As protein: CASSKGGLAGIHNEQFF.

The J gene is TRBJ1-5, the V gene TRBV27; the D is unclear. The CDR3 covers 10 residues. The V gene lost 11 bases and the J gene lost 2 bases, with 4 bases spanning the gap. CDR1 is MNHEY, CDR2 SMNVEV, per germline (reference sequence). The CDR3 DNA reads as TGTGCCTCCGGCAATCAGCCCCAGCATTTT. Translating it yields CASGNQPQHF.

The chain uses TRBV28 and TRBJ2-7; unclear D gene. This CDR3 contains 12 residues. CDR1 is MDHEN, CDR2 SYDVKM, per germline. V lost 6 bases to trimming and J lost 4 bases, with 10 bases between them. The CDR3 is CASSPPWYEQYF. CDR3 coding DNA: TGTGCCAGCAGCCCCCCTTGGTACGAGCAGTACTTC.

This chain links TRBV15 with TRBJ2-7; 7 bases map to TRBD1. The CDR3 is made up of 13 amino acids. Germline CDR1 and CDR2: LNHNV and YYDKDF (reference sequence). The ends lost 3 bases at V and 2 bases at J; junction bases unmatched: 1. DNA for the CDR3: TGTGCCACCAGCAGGACAGGGACCTACGAGCAGTACTTC. Amino acid sequence: CATSRTGTYEQYF.

In this sample, this clone turned up a few times. The chain couples TRBV7-2 to TRBJ1-5; D remains unclear. V lost 4 bases and J 11 bases, leaving 18 bases between the germline ends. Germline V gives CDR1 SGHTA, CDR2 FQGNSA. The CDR3 consists of 14 residues. The CDR3 coding sequence is TGTGCCAGCAGCTATATTGGCCCTCCCGGGTCCCAGCATTTT. It translates to CASSYIGPPGSQHF.

This clone was seen once. The chain is built from TRBV19 and TRBJ1-1; D gene unclear. The CDR3 is 13 amino acids. V was pared by 8 bases and J by 3 bases, with 13 bases between. Germline V lookup: CDR1 LNHDA, CDR2 SQIVND (reference sequence). CDR3 sequence reads: CASGLTGYTEAFF. Written as DNA, the CDR3 is TGTGCCAGTGGCCTGACGGGTTACACTGAAGCTTTCTTT.

This clone was counted a single time. This chain connects TRBV4-2 to TRBJ2-1, with D tentatively TRBD2 (6 bases). CDR1 is LGHNA and CDR2 is YNFKEQ in the germline V gene. The CDR3 consists of 18 residues. V was shortened by 1 base and J by 0 bases, with 16 bases between the two germline ends. CDR3 DNA sequence: TGTGCCAGCAGCCAAGTTTCCCTAAGGGACTCCTCCTACAATGAGCAGTTCTTC. As protein: CASSQVSLRDSSYNEQFF.

The rearrangement uses TRBV5-1 and TRBJ2-6; 8 bases agree with TRBD1. Trimming removed 3 bases from V and 0 bases from J; junction bases left unmatched: 5. The CDR3 has 17 amino acids. Per the germline V gene, CDR1 is SGHRS and CDR2 is YFSETQ. This CDR3 reads CASSSGQANSGANVLTF. The DNA for the CDR3 is TGCGCCAGCAGCTCGGGACAGGCAAACTCTGGGGCCAACGTCCTGACTTTC.

V is TRBV4-1 and J is TRBJ1-6; 9 bases fit TRBD1. The V gene end was trimmed by 0 bases and the J gene end by 8 bases; junction bases not matched to a gene: 5. There are 16 residues in the CDR3. Germline CDR1 and CDR2: MGHRA and YSYEKL. CDR3 DNA sequence: TGCGCCAGCAGCCAAGATAGGGGACAGGGTTATTCACCCCTCCACTTT. Amino acid sequence: CASSQDRGQGYSPLHF.

The table lists this clone with a count of one. The CDR3 DNA follows: TGCGCCAGCAGCCAAGATCTCAGTAATCCCCGAGAGCAGTTCTTC. Encoded protein: CASSQDLSNPREQFF. The V call is TRBV4-1, the J call TRBJ2-1; D is unclear. This CDR3 is built from 15 residues. The germline V gene encodes CDR1 MGHRA and CDR2 YSYEKL. V gave up 0 bases and J gave up 10 bases, with 16 bases separating them.

The chain links TRBV19 to TRBJ1-6; TRBD1 matches at 7 bases. The V gene end was trimmed by 5 bases and the J gene end by 10 bases; junction bases not matched to a gene: 8. The CDR3 totals 14 residues. Germline CDR1 LNHDA, CDR2 SQIVND (reference sequence). The CDR3 is CASSSIRGDSPLHF. The CDR3 nucleotides are TGTGCCAGTAGTTCTATCAGGGGGGACTCACCCCTCCACTTT.

The chain employs TRBV7-9 and TRBJ2-3; D unresolved. V was shortened by 10 bases and J by 6 bases, with 17 bases between the two germline ends. The CDR3 contains 13 residues. Germline V lookup: CDR1 SEHNR, CDR2 FQNEAQ (reference sequence). In nucleotides, the CDR3 is TGTGCCACCAAGGGCCCTGTAGGGGATACGCAGTATTTT. As protein: CATKGPVGDTQYF.

The chain couples TRBV5-1 to TRBJ2-1; 13 bases line up with TRBD2. CDR1 SGHRS and CDR2 YFSETQ come from the germline V gene. CDR3 length: 16 residues. The ends lost 0 bases at V and 9 bases at J; junction bases unmatched: 6. In DNA form, the CDR3 reads TGCGCCAGCAGCTTGGGGACTAGCGGGAGTAGAGGTGAGCAGTTCTTC. Protein: CASSLGTSGSRGEQFF.

This sequence joins TRBV9 and TRBJ1-4; 7 bases are a match to TRBD1. This CDR3 has 16 residues. Trimming took 3 bases from V and 2 from J; bases not matched to a gene: 7. Looked up from germline, CDR1 is SGDLS and CDR2 is YYNGEE. The CDR3 DNA reads TGTGCCAGCAGCGCCCAACCGGGACAGACTAATGAAAAACTGTTTTTT. Translation: CASSAQPGQTNEKLFF.

In its sample, this clone was seen a few times. The chain joins TRBV27 to TRBJ2-1; 8 nucleotides line up with TRBD2. The trim removed 7 bases at V and 3 bases at J, leaving 11 bases unmatched. Germline CDR1 reads MNHEY; CDR2 reads SMNVEV (reference sequence). The CDR3 extends over 16 amino acids. CDR3: CASMLRGAPYYNEQFF. As DNA, the CDR3 is TGTGCCAGCATGTTGCGGGGGGCTCCCTACTACAATGAGCAGTTCTTC.

The V gene is TRBV6-6, the J gene TRBJ2-7; TRBD2 is a possible D gene (5 bases). V was pared by 6 bases and J by 3 bases, with 12 bases between. Looked up from germline, CDR1 is MNHNY and CDR2 is SVGAGI (reference sequence). This CDR3 region has 13 residues. CDR3 nucleotide sequence: TGTGCCAGCAGCCGCGGACTTAACTACGAGCAGTACTTC. Protein: CASSRGLNYEQYF.